The rows below give T cell receptor beta chains drawn from one sample of a study of blood T cell repertoires in COVID-19. Sequencing used immunoSEQ multiplex PCR; TCRdb keeps in-frame clones, though not all of them. Here the sample spans about 250,000 clones, more than 70% being singletons. The specimen was peripheral blood. Receptors originate from a man aged 35 to 55 with active or convalescent COVID-19. CDR3s include the opening cysteine and the closing phenylalanine or tryptophan.

V gene,CDR3 protein
TRBV9,CASSVATEMADTQYF
TRBV5-1,CASSPSGPTDTQYF
TRBV5-1,CASRKSAGQVFYGYTF
TRBV3-1/TRBV3-2,CASSQGLLQGFYEQYF
TRBV6-1,CASSEYGDTEAFF
TRBV27,CASSRGQGYGYTF
TRBV11-2,CASSLGHKETQYF
TRBV6-1,CASSEAGQSNYGYTF
TRBV6-1,CASSEMGQGNQPQHF
TRBV20-1,CSASYRVEGYTF
TRBV3-1/TRBV3-2,CASSLGTTQAEQYF
TRBV4-2,CASSQGTGSNYGYTF
TRBV4-1,CASSFQGQLGYTF
TRBV5-1,CASRHSGSLGGELFF
TRBV29-1,CSVDRQGGPSEQFF
TRBV5-4,CASSSPARDTQYF
TRBV20-1,CSASESPYQPQHF
TRBV11-3,CASSFTGTNEQFF
TRBV7-6,CASSPTGVTDTQYF
TRBV28,CASSSRNRGGNTGELFF
TRBV29-1,CSVGQDSDTQYF
TRBV25-1,CASSEGQGAYEKLFF
TRBV7-8,CASSSGTGLAGGGTGELFF
TRBV5-4,CASSGRGTGLTEAFF
TRBV11-2,CASSLDPAVPTDTQYF
TRBV3-1/TRBV3-2,CASSHGLDTDTQYF
TRBV6-5,CASRGQGGTDTQYF
TRBV3-1/TRBV3-2,CASSRRRQGTEAFF
TRBV5-1,CASSLEGRWNQPQHF
TRBV4-3,CASSQQTDKNTEAFF
TRBV19,CASSIRSSGLTSSGNTIYF
TRBV3-1/TRBV3-2,CASSQGGRTGELFF
TRBV4-3,CASSQDRNQPQHF
TRBV18,CASSPQTDPTNYGYTF
TRBV6-5,CASLWTGTANQPQHF
TRBV19,CASSISRVGNQPQHF
TRBV10-2,CASSGTGTYEQYF
TRBV21-1,CASMDFPRPSSYGYTF
TRBV7-9,CASSVDSRKDF
TRBV19,CASSRDRAVLGGYTF
TRBV30,CAWSVTQGGYTF
TRBV12-3/TRBV12-4,CASSLYSEAFF
TRBV4-2,CASSQVEADTQYF
TRBV15,CATSTPGGTNEKLFF
TRBV27,CASSPTGTDPLRYTF
TRBV6-5,CASWLDRSDTQYF
TRBV19,CATDRGNGNQPQHF
TRBV3-1/TRBV3-2,CASSQTQGARPLHF
TRBV24-1,CATSERKGTGDNSPLHF
TRBV18,CASSSSLTGNYGYTF
TRBV11-3,CASKRLAGGSSYEQYF
TRBV4-2,CASSQGTGGSQPQHF
TRBV7-3,CASSLAGANVLTF
TRBV7-8,CASSRLGGSGANVLTF
TRBV7-3,CASSQDKDTEAFF
TRBV3-1/TRBV3-2,CASSQAGTGMYEQYF